This T cell receptor beta chain was sequenced for a study of cytomegalovirus exposure and HLA in healthy donors. PCR employed 60 Vbeta and 13 Jbeta primers. TCRdb's table, derived via immunoSEQ multiplex PCR, lists solely in-frame clones and lacks some. The sample has fewer than 250,000 clones; over 75% are singletons. The germline gives CDR1 LNHDA, CDR2 SQIVND (reference sequence). The CDR3 consists of 15 residues. The V and J ends lost 3 bases and 5 bases, in that order; junction bases with no gene match: 7. The rearrangement links TRBV19 to TRBJ2-1, with TRBD1 identical over 7 bases. This clonotype originated in a man aged 18 to 29 in good health and CMV-seronegative. The sequencing input was PBMCs. The CDR3 loop reads CASSMRQGVHNEQFF. CDR3 in DNA: TGTGCCAGTAGTATGCGGCAGGGGGTCCACAATGAGCAGTTCTTC. The variable domain in full, completed from reference TRBV19 and TRBJ2-1, reads DGGITQSPKYLFRKEGQNVTLSCEQNLNHDAMYWYRQDPGQGLRLIYYSQIVNDFQKGDIAEGYSVSREKKESFPLTVTSAQKNPTAFYLCASSMRQGVHNEQFFGPGTRLTVL.